This T cell receptor beta chain was found in a study of OX40 agonist ivuxolimab in advanced cancers. About the research overall: Treatment of patients was with ivuxolimab, an agonistic anti-OX40 (CD134) antibody. Those treated in dose escalation had hepatocellular carcinoma, melanoma, renal cell cancer or head and neck cancer. The dose-escalation cohort was roughly 83% male, with a mean age of approximately 62 years, ranging roughly 23 to 79. Study results and caveats: Averaging showed that CD8+ T cells had more expanded clones than CD4+ did.

Germline lookup yields CDR1 MDHEN and CDR2 SYDVKM. CDR3 size: 12 residues. V lost 8 bases to trimming and J lost 4 bases, with 9 bases between them. Sequencing was performed with immunoSEQ multiplex PCR; in TCRdb, only in-frame clones are kept and a portion is missing. The profile shows tens of thousands of clones, roughly 87% of them singletons. Concerning this clone: Its cognate antigen is unknown.

The clonotype originates from an adult with an advanced solid tumor such as melanoma, head and neck, liver or kidney cancer. Here the sequenced sample was CD4+ or CD8+ T cells sorted from blood, taken in a trial of the OX40 agonist ivuxolimab. The V and J genes are TRBV28 and TRBJ2-1; tentatively, D is TRBD1 (6 bases). DNA of the CDR3: TGTGCCAGCGGACAGTCTTACAATGAGCAGTTCTTC. Protein: CASGQSYNEQFF.